This T cell receptor (beta chain) is from a study of cytomegalovirus exposure and HLA in healthy donors. Study results and caveats: DRB1 had the most TCR associations and HLA-C the fewest, a later analysis found, with rates varying by HLA locus.

After removal of 7 bases from V and 8 bases from J, the junction contained 8 bases not matched to a gene. The CDR3 sequence is 13 residues long. Germline V gene sequence: CDR1 MNHEY, CDR2 SVGAGI. Primers for the PCR totalled 60 Vbeta and 13 Jbeta. This table comes from immunoSEQ multiplex PCR, and its TCRdb copy is limited to in-frame clones, with some not included. The repertoire has 100,000 to 150,000 clones, 80% of them found once; the top ten carry 7% to 9.5%. Points on this clone: What it binds is not known.

This chain links TRBV6-5 with TRBJ2-1; 7 nucleotides align to TRBD1. Specimen: PBMCs. The TCR was taken from a man aged 25-45 years in good health and CMV-seropositive. CDR3 coding DNA: TGTGCCAGCACACGCCAGGGGGTCGATGAGCAGTTCTTC. The encoded protein is CASTRQGVDEQFF.